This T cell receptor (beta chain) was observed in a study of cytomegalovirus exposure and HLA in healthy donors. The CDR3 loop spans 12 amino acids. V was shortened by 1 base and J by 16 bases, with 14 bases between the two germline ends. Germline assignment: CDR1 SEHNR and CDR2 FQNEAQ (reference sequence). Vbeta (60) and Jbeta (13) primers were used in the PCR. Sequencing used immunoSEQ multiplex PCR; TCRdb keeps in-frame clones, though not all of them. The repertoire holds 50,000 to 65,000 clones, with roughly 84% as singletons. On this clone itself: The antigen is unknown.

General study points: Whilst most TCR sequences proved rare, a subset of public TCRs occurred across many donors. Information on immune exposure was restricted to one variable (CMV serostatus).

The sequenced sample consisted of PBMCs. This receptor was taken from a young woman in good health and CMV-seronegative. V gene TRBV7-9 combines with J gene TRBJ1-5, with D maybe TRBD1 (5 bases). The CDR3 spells CASSLGGVSYHF. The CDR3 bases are TGTGCCAGCAGCTTAGGGGGGGTGTCCTATCATTTT.